The 16 T cell receptor beta chains presented below share a single source sample, sequenced in a study of blood T cell repertoires in COVID-19. The data were produced by immunoSEQ multiplex PCR, yet TCRdb's version contains in-frame clones alone and is incomplete. This table has 120,000 to 150,000 clones, around three quarters appearing once. Input material: peripheral blood. Receptors originate from a man aged 60 to 75 with acute or convalescent COVID-19.

This clone was counted only a few times. This chain uses TRBV5-1 with TRBJ2-1; 7 bases match TRBD1. This CDR3 comprises 17 residues. The germline V gene encodes CDR1 SGHRS and CDR2 YFSETQ. Trimming cost V 4 bases and J 2 bases; bases outside gene matches: 12. For the CDR3, the DNA is TGCGCCAGCAGCCTGTTACGACAGGGCGGGCCCTACAATGAGCAGTTCTTC. This sequence encodes CASSLLRQGGPYNEQFF.

This clone was counted once. The CDR3 DNA sequence: TGTGCCAGCAGTGAGCCCGAGAACTATGGCTACACCTTC. Its protein is CASSEPENYGYTF. This sequence joins TRBV6-1 and TRBJ1-2; D is ambiguous. V dropped 3 bases and J dropped 2 bases, with 7 bases sitting between them. The CDR3 contains 13 residues. Germline-derived CDR1 and CDR2 are MNHNS and SASEGT.

The V and J genes are TRBV6-5 and TRBJ1-4; D not resolved. CDR3 size: 15 residues. Germline V gives CDR1 MNHEY, CDR2 SVGAGI. Trimming removed 0 bases from V and 8 bases from J, with 13 bases in between. The CDR3 DNA sequence: TGTGCCAGCAGTTACTCGAGAGGGTTAGAAGAAAAACTGTTTTTT. Encoded protein: CASSYSRGLEEKLFF.

The chain employs TRBV11-2 and TRBJ2-5, with TRBD1 matching over 7 bases. Germline values: CDR1 SGHAT, CDR2 FQNNGV. V lost 5 bases to trimming and J lost 5 bases; unmatched junction nucleotides: 8. There are 14 residues in the CDR3. The CDR3 sequence: CASSPQGNGETQYF. CDR3 coding DNA: TGTGCCAGCAGCCCACAGGGGAACGGGGAGACCCAGTACTTC.

The chain employs TRBV3-1 (or the pseudogene TRBV3-2) and TRBJ2-7; 7 bases are a match to TRBD1. The germline gives CDR1 LGHDT, CDR2 YNNKEL (reference sequence). The CDR3 contains 13 residues. V gave up 4 bases and J gave up 2 bases; unmatched junction bases: 2. The CDR3 reads CASSRQGAYEQYF. In DNA form, the CDR3 reads TGTGCCAGCAGCCGTCAGGGGGCCTACGAGCAGTACTTC.

On this clone: The junction differs from germline at one of its ends, possibly a read error. The genes are TRBV9 and TRBJ2-4, with TRBD2 matching over 16 bases. The CDR3 consists of 23 residues. Germline V gene data show CDR1 as SGDLS and CDR2 as YYNGEE. The CDR3 sequence: CVSSEGLGQPGLAGGPGKNIQYF. The CDR3, as DNA: TGTGTCAGCTCCGAGGGACTAGGACAGCCGGGACTAGCGGGAGGGCCGGGCAAAAACATTCAGTACTTC.

The chain carries TRBV9 and TRBJ2-1; possible D gene TRBD2, 6 bases. CDR1 and CDR2 (germline): SGDLS, YYNGEE. The CDR3 extends over 15 amino acids. The V and J ends lost 0 bases and 8 bases respectively, with 15 bases between them. CDR3 nucleotide sequence: TGTGCCAGCAGCGTAGAGACGACTAGAGGGGATGAGCAGTTCTTC. This sequence encodes CASSVETTRGDEQFF.

The chain links TRBV11-3 to TRBJ2-2; D may be TRBD2 (5 bases). The CDR3 is 14 amino acids. Germline V gene lookup returns CDR1 SGHNT and CDR2 YENEEA. With 5 bases removed from V and 8 bases from J, the gap between germline ends came to 15 bases. CDR3 nucleotides: TGTGCCAGCAGCCCCCGACGGGGTGAGGGGGAGCTGTTTTTT. Its protein product is CASSPRRGEGELFF.

As DNA, the CDR3 is TGCGCCAGCACCCTAGTAGCGTACGGCTCCTACGAGCAGTACTTC. Translation gives CASTLVAYGSYEQYF. This chain joins TRBV10-2 and TRBJ2-7, with TRBD2 as a possible D gene (5 bases). The CDR3 runs to 15 residues. CDR1 and CDR2 (germline): WSHSY, SAAADI. Trimming shortened V by 7 bases and J by 0 bases, and 16 bases separated the two germline ends.

This sequence joins TRBV15 and TRBJ1-1; 7 bases agree with TRBD1. From germline, CDR1 is LNHNV and CDR2 YYDKDF (reference sequence). Trimming cost V 0 bases and J 5 bases; bases outside gene matches: 6. CDR3 length equals 15 residues. The chain's CDR3 is CATSRDKGAGTEAFF. The CDR3 DNA follows: TGTGCCACCAGCAGAGATAAGGGGGCCGGTACTGAAGCTTTCTTT.

DNA for the CDR3: TGTGCCAGCAGCCAAGGGACATCCACAGATACGCAGTATTTT. This encodes CASSQGTSTDTQYF. V and J are TRBV4-2 and TRBJ2-3; D might be TRBD1 (5 bases). The germline V gene encodes CDR1 LGHNA and CDR2 YNFKEQ. CDR3 length equals 14 residues. Trimming shortened V by 1 base and J by 2 bases, and 7 bases separated the two germline ends.

V and J are TRBV27 and TRBJ2-7; the D is unclear. This CDR3 is built from 15 residues. V lost 8 bases and J lost 0, with 17 bases in between. The germline gives CDR1 MNHEY, CDR2 SMNVEV (reference sequence). The chain's CDR3 is CASHQGGGSSYEQYF. For the CDR3, the DNA is TGTGCCAGCCATCAAGGCGGCGGCAGCTCCTACGAGCAGTACTTC.

The chain joins TRBV19 to TRBJ2-1, with 9 bases aligning to TRBD1. With 5 bases clipped from V and 0 bases from J, the junction kept 14 bases outside the gene matches. The CDR3 length is 19 residues. Per the germline V gene, CDR1 is LNHDA and CDR2 is SQIVND (reference sequence). The CDR3 bases are TGTGCCAGTAGTGGCGGGACAGGGTTCCCGCAAAGCTCCTACAATGAGCAGTTCTTC. Amino acid sequence: CASSGGTGFPQSSYNEQFF. Full variable domain (rest looked up from reference TRBV19 and TRBJ2-1): DGGITQSPKYLFRKEGQNVTLSCEQNLNHDAMYWYRQDPGQGLRLIYYSQIVNDFQKGDIAEGYSVSREKKESFPLTVTSAQKNPTAFYLCASSGGTGFPQSSYNEQFFGPGTRLTVL.

This clone was found a few times. The gene calls are TRBV2 and TRBJ2-2; 7 bases line up with TRBD2. Germline CDR1 SNHLY, CDR2 FYNNEI. This CDR3 region has 15 residues. V dropped 6 bases and J dropped 6; count of bases not matched to a gene: 10. The CDR3 sequence is CASSPGGWFSGELFF. The CDR3 coding sequence is TGTGCCAGCAGCCCCGGGGGGTGGTTCTCCGGGGAGCTGTTTTTT.

This clone was observed a single time. This chain uses TRBV30 with TRBJ2-5; TRBD2 agrees at 9 bases. Losses at the gene ends were 0 bases for V and 7 bases for J; bases not matched to a gene: 6. The CDR3 covers 14 residues. The germline V gene has CDR1 GTSNPN and CDR2 SVGIG (reference sequence). The CDR3 bases are TGTGCCTGGAGTGTAGCGGTGCGGGGGGGGACCCAGTACTTC. This codes for CAWSVAVRGGTQYF.

The V and J genes are TRBV5-1 and TRBJ1-3; no definite D call. This CDR3 contains 15 residues. Between the trimmed V and J ends, which lost 4 bases and 0 bases, there was a span of 11 bases. Per germline, CDR1 SGHRS and CDR2 YFSETQ. CDR3 sequence reads: CASSPSTDSGNTIYF. CDR3 nucleotide sequence: TGCGCCAGCAGCCCCAGTACCGACTCTGGAAACACCATATATTTT.